Below, 11 T cell receptor beta chains from the same sample are listed, as sequenced in a study of blood T cell repertoires in COVID-19. Measured with immunoSEQ multiplex PCR; TCRdb has only the in-frame clones, and not every one. This table holds roughly 330,000 clones, around 89% found once. Sequencing was carried out using peripheral blood. The receptor set was obtained from a woman in her forties or fifties with active or convalescent COVID-19.

The chain carries TRBV6-5 and TRBJ2-1; TRBD2 matches at 15 bases. V shed 2 bases, J shed 8 bases, and the junction held 4 bases outside the gene matches. CDR1 and CDR2 (germline): MNHEY, SVGAGI. The CDR3 consists of 16 residues. This CDR3 is CASSYGTSGRLYEQFF. Written as DNA, the CDR3 is TGTGCCAGCAGTTACGGGACTAGCGGGAGGCTATATGAGCAGTTCTTC.

The chain carries TRBV18 and TRBJ2-5; 15 positions match TRBD2. CDR3 size: 17 residues. Germline V gene data show CDR1 as KGHSH and CDR2 as LQKENI. V shed 6 bases and J 2 bases; nucleotides not matched to a gene: 7. The CDR3 loop is CASSSTGLAGGQETQYF. Here the CDR3 DNA reads TGTGCCAGCTCCTCAACCGGACTAGCGGGAGGGCAAGAGACCCAGTACTTC. The full variable domain, in which reference TRBV18 and TRBJ2-5 provide the parts outside the CDR3, is NAGVMQNPRHLVRRRGQEARLRCSPMKGHSHVYWYRQLPEEGLKFMVYLQKENIIDESGMPKERFSAEFPKEGPSILRIQQVVRGDSAAYFCASSSTGLAGGQETQYFGPGTRLLVL.

This sequence joins TRBV11-3 and TRBJ2-5; D is uncertain. V was clipped by 4 bases and J by 0 bases, with 9 bases between them. CDR1 SGHNT and CDR2 YENEEA come from the germline V gene. This CDR3 spans 14 amino acids. CDR3 in DNA: TGTGCCAGCAGCTCGCGACACGACCAAGAGACCCAGTACTTC. The encoded protein is CASSSRHDQETQYF.

V and J are TRBV19 and TRBJ2-1; TRBD2 aligns across 8 bases. Germline lookup yields CDR1 LNHDA and CDR2 SQIVND (reference sequence). V shed 7 bases, J shed 8 bases, and the junction held 16 bases outside the gene matches. This CDR3 has 16 amino acids. The CDR3 reads CASTQGSSGSRHEQFF. CDR3 nucleotide sequence: TGTGCCAGTACCCAGGGGTCCAGCGGGAGTAGGCATGAGCAGTTCTTC.

The rearrangement links TRBV4-2 to TRBJ2-5; 12 bases are a match to TRBD2. The V and J ends lost 0 bases and 7 bases, in that order; junction bases with no gene match: 12. Germline loops: CDR1 LGHNA, CDR2 YNFKEQ. The CDR3 extends over 18 amino acids. The CDR3 DNA reads as TGTGCCAGCAGCCAAGAGTCCCCACTAGCGGGGGGATTCGTGACCCAGTACTTC. Translation gives CASSQESPLAGGFVTQYF.

The rearrangement links TRBV6-4 to TRBJ2-6; 9 nucleotides agree with TRBD1. The germline V gene encodes CDR1 MRHNA and CDR2 SNTAGT. The length of the CDR3 is 15 residues. V lost 5 bases and J lost 2; bases outside the gene matches: 1. CDR3 region: CASSTGGAGANVLTF. The CDR3 nucleotides are TGTGCCAGCAGTACAGGGGGCGCTGGGGCCAACGTCCTGACTTTC.

The chain couples TRBV6-1 to TRBJ1-5; perhaps TRBD1 as D (5 bases). The CDR3 runs 13 residues. Germline V gives CDR1 MNHNS, CDR2 SASEGT. Trimming took 3 bases from V and 3 from J, leaving 6 bases between them. The CDR3 DNA is TGTGCCAGCAGTGACAGGGTCAATCAGCCCCAGCATTTT. It yields the protein CASSDRVNQPQHF.

This chain links TRBV7-2 with TRBJ2-7; TRBD2 might be the D (6 bases). Germline loops: CDR1 SGHTA, CDR2 FQGNSA. Trimming stripped 4 bases from V and 3 bases from J, with 16 bases between. CDR3 size: 15 residues. The CDR3 is CASSSRGGVNYEQYF. Here the CDR3 DNA reads TGTGCCAGCAGCTCCCGAGGCGGGGTGAACTACGAGCAGTACTTC. Full variable domain (missing parts from reference TRBV7-2 and TRBJ2-7): GAGVSQSPSNKVTEKGKDVELRCDPISGHTALYWYRQSLGQGLEFLIYFQGNSAPDKSGLPSDRFSAERTGGSVSTLTIQRTQQEDSAVYLCASSSRGGVNYEQYFGPGTRLTVT.

The chain couples TRBV29-1 to TRBJ2-3; a weak D match, TRBD1 (6 bases). This CDR3 has 19 amino acids. V lost 3 bases, J lost 0 bases, and 25 bases lay in between. CDR1 is SQVTM, CDR2 ANQGSEA, per germline. As DNA, the CDR3 is TGCAGCGTTGATGGAGGAACGTGGGCAACAGGGTTGAGCACAGATACGCAGTATTTT. It yields the protein CSVDGGTWATGLSTDTQYF.

J is TRBJ1-2 and V is TRBV5-1; D remains ambiguous. CDR1 and CDR2 (germline): SGHRS, YFSETQ. V lost 0 bases and J lost 4, with 13 bases in between. CDR3 length: 15 amino acids. DNA of the CDR3: TGCGCCAGCAGCTTGGACCATGGAGTGGGCTATGGCTACACCTTC. It translates to CASSLDHGVGYGYTF.

V gene TRBV3-1 (or the pseudogene TRBV3-2) combines with J gene TRBJ2-7, with 9 nucleotides matching TRBD2. The CDR3 spans 17 residues. The germline CDR1 and CDR2 sequences are LGHDT and YNNKEL (reference sequence). The V gene end was trimmed by 1 base and the J gene end by 0 bases; junction bases not matched to a gene: 7. The DNA of the CDR3 is TGTGCCAGCAGCCAAGGTAGCGGGAGACCCCGCTCCTACGAGCAGTACTTC. Translation: CASSQGSGRPRSYEQYF.